This T cell receptor beta chain appears in the sequencing data of a study of cytomegalovirus exposure and HLA in healthy donors. Study summary: Among about 380 genotyped donors, 65% to 90% fell in the Caucasian-associated ancestry cluster.

PCR primers comprised 60 Vbeta and 13 Jbeta primers. Using immunoSEQ multiplex PCR, the repertoire was profiled, and TCRdb retains in-frame clones only, with some absent. Of 89,000 or so clones in the sample, 84% were seen once. V lost 5 bases to trimming and J lost 8 bases, with 7 bases between them. Germline V lookup: CDR1 MDHEN, CDR2 SYDVKM. CDR3 length: 11 residues. The chain is built from TRBV28 and TRBJ2-1; no reliable D call. The TCR was taken from a woman aged 18-35 years in good health and CMV-seropositive. Sequenced: PBMCs. CDR3 region: CASSQLDEQFF. As DNA, the CDR3 is TGTGCCAGCAGTCAGCTAGATGAGCAGTTCTTC.